This entry lists 19 T cell receptor beta chains sequenced from one sample in a study of shared clonotypes between healthy human individuals. Data came from immunoSEQ multiplex PCR; TCRdb stores just in-frame clones and leaves some out. The data show about a million clones, with more than 75% seen just once and about 1.5% held by the top ten. Sequencing input: memory CD4+ T cells sorted from blood. Subset meaning: CD45RA-negative fraction. The receptors here all came from a man younger than 30 in good health.

The genes are TRBV7-2 and TRBJ1-5, with 9 bases aligning to TRBD1. In germline, CDR1 is SGHTA, CDR2 FQGNSA. The CDR3 loop spans 13 amino acids. Germline trimming cut 5 bases from V and 7 bases from J; bases unmatched to any gene: 3. The CDR3 DNA follows: TGTGCCAGCAGCAACAGGGGGCACCAGCCCCAGCATTTT. Translating it yields CASSNRGHQPQHF. The whole variable domain, filled in from reference TRBV7-2 and TRBJ1-5, reads GAGVSQSPSNKVTEKGKDVELRCDPISGHTALYWYRQSLGQGLEFLIYFQGNSAPDKSGLPSDRFSAERTGGSVSTLTIQRTQQEDSAVYLCASSNRGHQPQHFGDGTRLSIL.

V is TRBV6-6 and J is TRBJ2-2; 8 bases match TRBD1. There are 15 residues in the CDR3. Germline CDR1 reads MNHNY; CDR2 reads SVGAGI (reference sequence). The ends lost 4 bases at V and 1 base at J; junction bases unmatched: 2. DNA for the CDR3: TGTGCCAGCAGTTCCGGACAGGGGAACACCGGGGAGCTGTTTTTT. Translated, it gives CASSSGQGNTGELFF.

V gene TRBV19 combines with J gene TRBJ2-7; possibly TRBD1 for D (5 bases). With 3 bases removed from V and 0 bases from J, the gap between germline ends came to 12 bases. CDR1 is LNHDA, CDR2 SQIVND, per germline (reference sequence). The CDR3 loop spans 15 amino acids. The CDR3 DNA follows: TGTGCCAGTAGTATCACAGGTTCTTTCTCCTACGAGCAGTACTTC. Amino acid sequence: CASSITGSFSYEQYF.

The rearrangement links TRBV6-5 to TRBJ2-1, with no clear D. The germline V and J ends were trimmed by 0 bases and 13 bases, with 13 bases remaining between them. Germline CDR1 is MNHEY and CDR2 is SVGAGI. This CDR3 region has 13 residues. The CDR3 loop is CASSYSPESQQFF. CDR3 DNA sequence: TGTGCCAGCAGTTACTCGCCGGAATCGCAACAGTTCTTC.

CDR3 nucleotides: TGTGCCAGCAGCCCCAGGTGGGGGCAGACCCAGTACTTC. It is translated as CASSPRWGQTQYF. The chain couples TRBV6-1 to TRBJ2-5, with D possibly being TRBD1 (6 bases). This CDR3 comprises 13 residues. V gave up 6 bases and J gave up 6 bases, with 14 bases separating them. Germline-derived CDR1 and CDR2 are MNHNS and SASEGT.

The rearrangement joins TRBV11-2 to TRBJ1-1; tentatively, D is TRBD1 (5 bases). V was pared by 7 bases and J by 0 bases, with 12 bases between. Germline-derived CDR1 and CDR2 are SGHAT and FQNNGV. The CDR3 is 14 residues long. The CDR3 reads CASKTRGVNTEAFF. The CDR3 bases are TGTGCCAGCAAAACTAGGGGCGTGAACACTGAAGCTTTCTTT.

The rearrangement uses TRBV6-5 and TRBJ1-2, with 11 bases fitting TRBD1. CDR1 is MNHEY, CDR2 SVGAGI, per germline. The V and J ends lost 1 base and 5 bases, in that order; junction bases with no gene match: 6. The CDR3 spans 16 residues. For the CDR3, the DNA is TGTGCCAGCAGTTACTTTAGGACAGGGGGCGGGTATGGCTACACCTTC. Amino acid sequence: CASSYFRTGGGYGYTF.

This chain connects TRBV7-9 to TRBJ1-2; no definite D call. Trimming removed 0 bases from V and 7 bases from J, with 6 bases in between. This CDR3 has 12 amino acids. CDR1 and CDR2 (germline): SEHNR, FQNEAQ (reference sequence). Here the CDR3 DNA reads TGTGCCAGCAGCTTAGCTCTGACTGGCTACACCTTC. It is translated as CASSLALTGYTF.

V usage is TRBV6-1 and J usage is TRBJ1-4; the D gene is possibly TRBD1 (5 bases). Trimming removed 8 bases at V and 8 bases at J, with 18 bases between. Germline lookup yields CDR1 MNHNS and CDR2 SASEGT. The CDR3 sequence is 14 residues long. The CDR3 DNA sequence: TGTGCCAGCTACCGCCGGGACGGGGGGGAAAAACTGTTTTTT. It is translated as CASYRRDGGEKLFF.

The V and J genes are TRBV6-5 and TRBJ2-1; maybe TRBD2 (5 bases). The germline gives CDR1 MNHEY, CDR2 SVGAGI. V gave up 5 bases and J gave up 2 bases, with 13 bases separating them. There are 15 residues in the CDR3. In DNA form, the CDR3 reads TGTGCCAGCAGTCTGGACTCCCTCACCTACAATGAGCAGTTCTTC. Its translation is CASSLDSLTYNEQFF.

This rearrangement joins TRBV7-2 to TRBJ2-7, with a weak D call TRBD2 (5 bases). V shed 5 bases and J shed 6 bases, with 11 bases lying between them. The CDR3 totals 12 residues. Germline values: CDR1 SGHTA, CDR2 FQGNSA. This CDR3 reads CASSLTRVEQYF. The CDR3 region has the DNA TGTGCCAGCAGCCTAACTAGGGTCGAGCAGTACTTC.

Notes on this clone: The sample holds other DNA sequences that translate to the same CDR3. This chain connects TRBV27 to TRBJ1-1; D might be TRBD1 (6 bases). Deletions cut 3 bases from V and 0 bases from J, with 8 bases between. The CDR3 covers 14 residues. Germline V gene lookup returns CDR1 MNHEY and CDR2 SMNVEV (reference sequence). CDR3 in amino acids: CASSFRGVNTEAFF. The DNA of the CDR3 is TGTGCCAGCAGTTTTAGGGGGGTGAACACTGAAGCTTTCTTT.

The genes are TRBV30 and TRBJ2-7; tentative D call: TRBD1 (5 bases). From germline, CDR1 is GTSNPN and CDR2 SVGIG (reference sequence). The length of the CDR3 is 12 residues. V lost 2 bases to trimming and J lost 2 bases, with 7 bases between them. CDR3 amino acids: CAWSSGTYEQYF. In nucleotides, the CDR3 is TGTGCCTGGAGTTCAGGGACCTACGAGCAGTACTTC.

This chain uses TRBV2 with TRBJ1-6, with no clear D. The CDR3 consists of 16 residues. The V gene's germline CDR1 is SNHLY and CDR2 FYNNEI. V was pared by 6 bases and J by 0 bases, with 12 bases between. The CDR3 sequence is CASSASQSSYNSPLHF. As DNA, the CDR3 is TGTGCCAGCAGCGCCTCTCAGAGCTCCTATAATTCACCCCTCCACTTT.

Remarks on this clone: The same CDR3 also results from other DNA sequences found in this sample. The V call is TRBV5-1, the J call TRBJ2-7; D uncertain. Germline-derived CDR1 and CDR2 are SGHRS and YFSETQ. V was shortened by 0 bases and J by 4 bases, with 2 bases between the two germline ends. This CDR3 contains 11 residues. CDR3 sequence: CASSLGYEQYF. The CDR3 region has the DNA TGCGCCAGCAGCTTGGGGTACGAGCAGTACTTC. Variable domain in full (rest from reference TRBV5-1 and TRBJ2-7): KAGVTQTPRYLIKTRGQQVTLSCSPISGHRSVSWYQQTPGQGLQFLFEYFSETQRNKGNFPGRFSGRQFSNSRSEMNVSTLELGDSALYLCASSLGYEQYFGPGTRLTVT.

The rearrangement links TRBV13 to TRBJ2-7, with D perhaps assigned TRBD1 or TRBD2 (6 bases each). V shed 4 bases and J shed 6 bases, with 16 bases lying between them. Germline V gene lookup returns CDR1 PRHDT and CDR2 FYEKMQ (reference sequence). There are 14 residues in the CDR3. The CDR3 DNA reads as TGTGCCAGCAGCTCGCGTGGGGGGCTAGGCGAGCAGTACTTC. This translates into CASSSRGGLGEQYF.

V is TRBV5-1 and J is TRBJ1-6; D is unresolved. V gave up 2 bases and J gave up 6 bases, with 9 bases separating them. This CDR3 has 14 amino acids. Per the germline V gene, CDR1 is SGHRS and CDR2 is YFSETQ. CDR3 DNA: TGCGCCAGCAGCTTTGGGTCCAGTAATTCACCCCTCCACTTT. Translating gives CASSFGSSNSPLHF. Using reference TRBV5-1 and TRBJ1-6 for the parts outside the CDR3, the full variable domain is KAGVTQTPRYLIKTRGQQVTLSCSPISGHRSVSWYQQTPGQGLQFLFEYFSETQRNKGNFPGRFSGRQFSNSRSEMNVSTLELGDSALYLCASSFGSSNSPLHFGNGTRLTVT.

The chain's CDR3 is CASSQERGRNQPQHF. DNA of the CDR3: TGCGCCAGCAGCCAAGAACGTGGGAGGAATCAGCCCCAGCATTTT. The chain joins TRBV4-1 to TRBJ1-5; D gene unclear. The CDR3 is 15 amino acids. Germline CDR1 MGHRA, CDR2 YSYEKL. V lost 0 bases to trimming and J lost 4 bases, with 10 bases between them.

The chain has TRBV19 and TRBJ2-5; possible D gene TRBD1, 6 bases. Germline V lookup: CDR1 LNHDA, CDR2 SQIVND (reference sequence). The CDR3 extends over 13 amino acids. V was shortened by 7 bases and J by 2 bases, with 11 bases between the two germline ends. CDR3 loop: CASNDRPQETQYF. Written as DNA, the CDR3 is TGTGCCAGTAACGACAGGCCGCAAGAGACCCAGTACTTC.